This passage covers 19 T cell receptor beta chains from one sample sequenced in a study of T cells in Graves' hyperthyroidism and ophthalmopathy. Regions amplified from RNA transcripts were the TCR beta CDR3 regions. When the TCR CDR3 underwent first-round RT-PCR, the HTBI primer set was used. MiXCR was run by TCRdb on the multiplex PCR reads, yielding one entry per CDR3 protein. Among 300,000 to 500,000 distinct CDR3 sequences listed, roughly an eighth were seen once. Sequenced input: blood. The origin of the receptors is a man aged 50 to 60 with Graves' ophthalmopathy.

The chain joins TRBV28 to TRBJ2-7, with D hard to call. The CDR3 is 15 residues long. Germline values: CDR1 MDHEN, CDR2 SYDVKM. The ends were cut back, 5 bases at V and 2 bases at J, with 16 bases in the middle. The CDR3 sequence is CASSPLWLSAYEQYF. The CDR3 DNA is TGTGCCAGCAGTCCCTTGTGGTTGTCGGCCTACGAGCAGTACTTC.

This clonotype was seen ten or more times. V usage is TRBV5-6 and J usage is TRBJ2-3; D tentatively reads TRBD1 or TRBD2 (6 bases each). The V gene lost 4 bases and the J gene lost 6 bases, with 18 bases spanning the gap. The length of the CDR3 is 15 residues. From germline, CDR1 is SGHDT and CDR2 YYEEEE. The CDR3 loop is CASSVVGGPHDTQYF. In DNA form, the CDR3 reads TGTGCCAGCAGCGTAGTCGGGGGCCCGCATGATACGCAGTATTTT.

This clonotype was seen repeatedly, ten times or more. The V and J genes are TRBV5-1 and TRBJ1-2; 7 bases align to TRBD1. With 2 bases clipped from V and 4 bases from J, the junction kept 8 bases outside the gene matches. The CDR3 covers 15 residues. The germline V gene encodes CDR1 SGHRS and CDR2 YFSETQ. CDR3 region: CASSFRQGIGYGYTF. Written as DNA, the CDR3 is TGCGCCAGCAGCTTTCGACAGGGCATAGGCTATGGCTACACCTTC.

Many counts were recorded for this clonotype. V usage is TRBV20-1 and J usage is TRBJ2-5; 10 bases match TRBD1. The CDR3 contains 14 residues. Germline lookup yields CDR1 DFQATT and CDR2 SNEGSKA (reference sequence). The trim removed 3 bases at V and 2 bases at J, leaving 3 bases unmatched. This CDR3 is CSASGQGEQETQYF. For the CDR3, the DNA is TGCAGTGCTAGTGGACAGGGGGAACAAGAGACCCAGTACTTC.

The J gene is TRBJ2-5, the V gene TRBV6-1, with TRBD2 matching 12 bases. V was pared by 4 bases and J by 2 bases, with 8 bases of the junction left unmatched. The CDR3 length is 17 residues. The germline CDR1 and CDR2 sequences are MNHNS and SASEGT. The CDR3 bases are TGTGCCAGCAGTGCCCGGACTAGCGGGACGGAGCAAGAGACCCAGTACTTC. Translation: CASSARTSGTEQETQYF.

In nucleotides, the CDR3 is TGCAGCGTTCTAGACAGGGGCGAATCTGGCCCCTCTGGAAACACCATATATTTT. Residues: CSVLDRGESGPSGNTIYF. The V and J genes are TRBV29-1 and TRBJ1-3; 8 positions match TRBD1. Germline CDR1 and CDR2: SQVTM and ANQGSEA. This CDR3 comprises 18 residues. The V and J ends lost 5 bases and 0 bases, in that order; junction bases with no gene match: 15.

This chain connects TRBV12-3 or TRBV12-4 to TRBJ2-7, with D perhaps TRBD1 (6 bases). The CDR3 has 15 amino acids. Between the trimmed V and J ends, which lost 0 bases and 9 bases, there was a span of 18 bases. CDR3 bases: TGTGCCAGCAGTTTAGCGGGGATAGGGGGTTCGGTGCAGTACTTC. Translated, it gives CASSLAGIGGSVQYF.

The sample holds many counts of this clonotype. V gene TRBV11-2 combines with J gene TRBJ2-7; a weak D match, TRBD1 (5 bases). CDR1 SGHAT and CDR2 FQNNGV come from the germline V gene. V was shortened by 0 bases and J by 3 bases, with 6 bases between the two germline ends. The CDR3 spans 13 residues. CDR3 residues: CASSLDQGYEQYF. Here the CDR3 DNA reads TGTGCCAGCAGCTTAGATCAGGGCTACGAGCAGTACTTC.

This clonotype was counted many times. The V gene is TRBV20-1, the J gene TRBJ2-1; 9 positions match TRBD2. Losses at the gene ends were 5 bases for V and 10 bases for J; bases not matched to a gene: 3. Germline CDR1 reads DFQATT; CDR2 reads SNEGSKA (reference sequence). CDR3 size: 11 residues. CDR3 in amino acids: CSAPSGVEQFF. The CDR3 nucleotides are TGCAGTGCTCCTAGCGGGGTCGAGCAGTTCTTC.

This clonotype has more than one count but fewer than ten. The genes are TRBV29-1 and TRBJ2-2; tentatively, D is TRBD1 or TRBD2 (5 bases each). Trimming removed 7 bases from V and 1 base from J, with 10 bases in between. Germline CDR1 and CDR2: SQVTM and ANQGSEA. The CDR3 extends over 13 amino acids. The CDR3 sequence is CSAPGRNTGELFF. In DNA form, the CDR3 reads TGCAGCGCACCGGGACGGAACACCGGGGAGCTGTTTTTT.

This clonotype was counted at least ten times. The chain employs TRBV20-1 and TRBJ2-7, with TRBD2 as a possible D gene (5 bases). Germline V gene data show CDR1 as DFQATT and CDR2 as SNEGSKA (reference sequence). Trimming removed 5 bases from V and 4 bases from J, with 12 bases in between. The CDR3 length is 12 residues. The CDR3 reads CSAGLGVYEQYF. For the CDR3, the DNA is TGCAGTGCTGGGCTCGGGGTGTACGAGCAGTACTTC.

This clonotype has more than one count but fewer than ten. V and J are TRBV4-1 and TRBJ1-1, with D possibly being TRBD1 (5 bases). Trimming took 0 bases from V and 11 from J, leaving 13 bases between them. Germline CDR1 and CDR2: MGHRA and YSYEKL. The CDR3 has 13 residues. The chain's CDR3 is CASSQDVQAGAFF. The CDR3 bases are TGCGCCAGCAGCCAAGATGTCCAGGCAGGGGCTTTCTTT.

This clonotype was counted a few times. V and J are TRBV11-2 and TRBJ2-5; TRBD2 aligns across 7 bases. The CDR3 has 14 residues. V lost 9 bases and J lost 4; bases outside the gene matches: 11. Germline assignment: CDR1 SGHAT and CDR2 FQNNGV. The CDR3 is CASGWGTGGETQYF. The CDR3 DNA sequence: TGTGCCAGTGGATGGGGGACGGGGGGAGAGACCCAGTACTTC.

This clonotype appeared many times. The chain has TRBV7-8 and TRBJ2-5; the match to TRBD2 covers 12 bases. The germline V gene has CDR1 SGHVS and CDR2 FQNEAQ. The V segment lost 6 bases and the J segment 4 bases; nucleotides outside the gene matches: 6. CDR3 length: 15 residues. The CDR3, as DNA: TGTGCCAGCAGTGGAGTGACTAGCGGGAGAGAGACCCAGTACTTC. As protein: CASSGVTSGRETQYF.

The chain employs TRBV12-3 or TRBV12-4 and TRBJ2-3; 7 positions agree with TRBD2. There are 15 residues in the CDR3. The V segment lost 3 bases and the J segment 2 bases; nucleotides outside the gene matches: 5. This CDR3 is CASSLGGGATDTQYF. The CDR3 nucleotides are TGTGCCAGCAGTTTGGGGGGAGGGGCCACAGATACGCAGTATTTT.

The sample holds many counts of this clonotype. J is TRBJ2-5 and V is TRBV5-5; D remains unclear. This CDR3 has 14 amino acids. CDR1 SGHKS and CDR2 YYEKEE come from the germline V gene (reference sequence). V lost 0 bases and J lost 2, with 8 bases in between. DNA for the CDR3: TGTGCCAGCAGCTTGGACTGGTTTCAAGAGACCCAGTACTTC. Protein product: CASSLDWFQETQYF.

The sample holds many counts of this clonotype. The V gene is TRBV3-1, the J gene TRBJ1-1; tentative D call: TRBD1 (6 bases). The V gene's germline CDR1 is LGHDT and CDR2 YNNKEL (reference sequence). Trimming left V 4 bases short and J 1 base short, with 19 bases between. This CDR3 region has 17 residues. The CDR3 DNA sequence: TGTGCCAGCAGCCTTAACCAGGGGACGGCTGGGAACACTGAAGCTTTCTTT. Translating gives CASSLNQGTAGNTEAFF.

This clonotype was observed at least ten times. The V gene is TRBV7-2, the J gene TRBJ2-1; D may be TRBD1 or TRBD2 (6 bases each). With 1 base removed from V and 9 bases from J, the gap between germline ends came to 16 bases. This CDR3 comprises 15 residues. Germline V gives CDR1 SGHTA, CDR2 FQGNSA. The DNA of the CDR3 is TGTGCCAGCAGCTTAGTCTGGGGGGCGAGCGGTGAGCAGTTCTTC. Its translation is CASSLVWGASGEQFF.

The chain carries TRBV5-6 and TRBJ1-2; weak D call: TRBD1 (6 bases). V was clipped by 4 bases and J by 6 bases, with 10 bases between them. Germline values: CDR1 SGHDT, CDR2 YYEEEE. This CDR3 region has 12 residues. This chain's CDR3 is CASSRDTDGYTF. Written as DNA, the CDR3 is TGTGCCAGCAGCCGGGACACAGATGGCTACACCTTC.